This TCR beta chain was sequenced in a study of shared T cell receptors in the human thymus. TCRdb's table, derived via immunoSEQ multiplex PCR, lists solely in-frame clones and lacks some. The sample shows 720,000 or so clones, 70% to 90% of them seen only once. With V trimmed by 2 bases and J by 1 base, 4 bases remained unmatched. Germline V gene data show CDR1 as SGHDT and CDR2 as YYEEEE. The CDR3 spans 15 residues. The same sample was also studied in work on human thymus T cells. That paper states: Usage of V and J genes appeared biased in thymic and blood repertoires.

The TCR sequence derives from a girl in the first two years of life with a congenital heart defect. Sequencing used thymocytes. The chain recombines TRBV5-6 with TRBJ2-7; 9 bases align to TRBD1. The CDR3 nucleotides read TGTGCCAGCAGCTTACCTGGGACAGGGTCCTACGAGCAGTACTTC. Amino acids: CASSLPGTGSYEQYF.